The 15 T cell receptor beta chains presented below share a single source sample, sequenced in a study of blood T cell repertoires in COVID-19. Generated by immunoSEQ multiplex PCR, the TCRdb table keeps only in-frame clones and is missing some. The data contain approximately 140,000 clones, just under 90% of them singletons. Specimen: peripheral blood. The receptors were gathered from a woman aged 40 to 50 with acute or convalescent COVID-19.

The genes are TRBV6-5 and TRBJ2-5; no clear D gene. Germline lookup yields CDR1 MNHEY and CDR2 SVGAGI. The CDR3 spans 16 residues. Deletions cut 0 bases from V and 4 bases from J, with 15 bases between. The CDR3 region is CASSYSIPRSPETQYF. DNA of the CDR3: TGTGCCAGCAGTTACTCGATCCCACGGAGCCCAGAGACCCAGTACTTC.

The rearrangement joins TRBV2 to TRBJ1-6, with 8 nucleotides matching TRBD1. The germline CDR1 and CDR2 sequences are SNHLY and FYNNEI. The CDR3 has 14 amino acids. Unmatched junction bases numbered 6, after V lost 5 bases and J lost 9 bases. The CDR3 loop reads CASSRTGFGSPLHF. The CDR3 nucleotides read TGTGCCAGCAGTAGGACAGGGTTTGGTTCACCCCTCCACTTT.

The chain has TRBV7-9 and TRBJ2-3; 8 bases match TRBD2. This CDR3 is built from 16 residues. V lost 3 bases, J lost 2 bases, and 7 bases stayed unmatched. Per germline, CDR1 SEHNR and CDR2 FQNEAQ (reference sequence). The CDR3 DNA is TGTGCCAGCAGCTTCACTAGCGGAGGGTTCACAGATACGCAGTATTTT. It is translated as CASSFTSGGFTDTQYF.

This chain uses TRBV7-2 with TRBJ2-5; TRBD1 matches at 7 bases. CDR1 is SGHTA and CDR2 is FQGNSA in the germline V gene. V was clipped by 5 bases and J by 3 bases; unmatched bases: 9. This CDR3 spans 15 amino acids. CDR3 nucleotides: TGTGCCAGCAGCGTAACCGGGACAGCCAAAGAGACCCAGTACTTC. It translates to CASSVTGTAKETQYF.

The chain has TRBV29-1 and TRBJ1-2; 8 bases fit TRBD1. V gave up 6 bases and J gave up 5 bases; unmatched junction bases: 5. Germline assignment: CDR1 SQVTM and CDR2 ANQGSEA. The length of the CDR3 is 12 residues. The CDR3 nucleotides read TGCAGCGTCACGACAGGGGAATATGGCTACACCTTC. This encodes CSVTTGEYGYTF.

The V call is TRBV9, the J call TRBJ2-3; 8 bases fit TRBD1. Trimming took 3 bases from V and 4 from J; bases not matched to a gene: 4. This CDR3 comprises 14 residues. Per germline, CDR1 SGDLS and CDR2 YYNGEE. CDR3 loop: CASSGGQGSDTQYF. The CDR3 coding sequence is TGTGCCAGCAGCGGCGGACAGGGTTCAGATACGCAGTATTTT.

The chain couples TRBV7-8 to TRBJ2-1; 14 positions match TRBD2. CDR1 and CDR2 (germline): SGHVS, FQNEAQ. This CDR3 region has 16 residues. J gave up 2 bases and V 5 bases, and 2 bases lay outside the gene matches. DNA for the CDR3: TGTGCCAGCAGCGTGGGACTAGCGGGGGCCTACAATGAGCAGTTCTTC. The encoded protein is CASSVGLAGAYNEQFF.

V is TRBV18 and J is TRBJ1-1; 9 bases are a match to TRBD1. The CDR3 is made up of 21 amino acids. The V gene end was trimmed by 3 bases and the J gene end by 3 bases; junction bases not matched to a gene: 23. CDR1 KGHSH and CDR2 LQKENI come from the germline V gene. CDR3 bases: TGTGCCAGCTCACCGCGGGCTCTCGCGGGACAGGGTAGAGGGAAGGACACTGAAGCTTTCTTT. Its translation: CASSPRALAGQGRGKDTEAFF. The full variable domain, with the rest looked up from reference TRBV18 and TRBJ1-1, is NAGVMQNPRHLVRRRGQEARLRCSPMKGHSHVYWYRQLPEEGLKFMVYLQKENIIDESGMPKERFSAEFPKEGPSILRIQQVVRGDSAAYFCASSPRALAGQGRGKDTEAFFGQGTRLTVV.

The chain couples TRBV5-4 to TRBJ2-7; 11 bases are shared with TRBD2. Unmatched junction bases numbered 4, after V lost 3 bases and J lost 2 bases. The CDR3 is made up of 15 amino acids. The germline V gene encodes CDR1 SGHNT and CDR2 YYREEE (reference sequence). The CDR3 protein is CASSSTSGSAYEQYF. The DNA for the CDR3 is TGTGCCAGCAGCTCTACTAGCGGGAGTGCCTACGAGCAGTACTTC.

The CDR3: CSDGRGNEQYF. The CDR3 nucleotides are TGCAGTGATGGGCGGGGGAACGAGCAGTACTTC. This chain uses TRBV20-1 with TRBJ2-7; 7 bases map to TRBD2. V lost 7 bases and J lost 5; bases outside the gene matches: 5. Germline CDR1 DFQATT, CDR2 SNEGSKA (reference sequence). This CDR3 has 11 residues.

This rearrangement joins TRBV6-4 to TRBJ1-1; TRBD1 might be the D (5 bases). This CDR3 is 15 amino acids long. Germline-derived CDR1 and CDR2 are MRHNA and SNTAGT. With 5 bases removed from V and 4 bases from J, the gap between germline ends came to 17 bases. DNA for the CDR3: TGTGCCAGCAGTCCCAGGGATCCTGCAAGCACTGAAGCTTTCTTT. This translates into CASSPRDPASTEAFF.

The V gene is TRBV25-1, the J gene TRBJ1-3, with 9 bases aligning to TRBD1. J lost 6 bases, V lost 6 bases, and 6 bases had no gene match. CDR3 length: 14 residues. The germline V gene encodes CDR1 MGHDK and CDR2 SYGVNS. The CDR3 is CASRGDRVENTIYF. The CDR3 DNA follows: TGTGCCAGCAGAGGGGACAGGGTGGAAAACACCATATATTTT.

J is TRBJ2-1 and V is TRBV7-2, with TRBD2 identical over 13 bases. Germline V gives CDR1 SGHTA, CDR2 FQGNSA. V shed 3 bases and J 6 bases; nucleotides not matched to a gene: 5. The CDR3 has 16 amino acids. In DNA, the CDR3 is TGTGCCAGCAGCTTCTTACTAGCGGGGGGGAGCAATGAGCAGTTCTTC. It is translated as CASSFLLAGGSNEQFF. The variable domain in full, with the rest retrieved from reference TRBV7-2 and TRBJ2-1, is GAGVSQSPSNKVTEKGKDVELRCDPISGHTALYWYRQSLGQGLEFLIYFQGNSAPDKSGLPSDRFSAERTGGSVSTLTIQRTQQEDSAVYLCASSFLLAGGSNEQFFGPGTRLTVL.

The rearrangement uses TRBV7-5 and TRBJ1-1; the table's D call TRBD1 went unverified against the DNA. TRBV7-5 is an annotated pseudogene. The CDR3 length is 15 residues. The CDR3 spells CVSVSRNFRDTEAFF. CDR3 bases: TGTGTCAGCGTATCGAGGAATTTCAGGGACACTGAAGCTTTCTTT.

This chain links TRBV4-2 with TRBJ2-7; 7 bases are a match to TRBD2. V was clipped by 0 bases and J by 0 bases; unmatched bases: 8. CDR1 and CDR2 from the germline V gene are LGHNA and YNFKEQ. This CDR3 has 17 amino acids. The CDR3: CASSQDSVGGHSYEQYF. CDR3 DNA: TGTGCCAGCAGCCAAGATTCGGTGGGAGGGCACTCCTACGAGCAGTACTTC.